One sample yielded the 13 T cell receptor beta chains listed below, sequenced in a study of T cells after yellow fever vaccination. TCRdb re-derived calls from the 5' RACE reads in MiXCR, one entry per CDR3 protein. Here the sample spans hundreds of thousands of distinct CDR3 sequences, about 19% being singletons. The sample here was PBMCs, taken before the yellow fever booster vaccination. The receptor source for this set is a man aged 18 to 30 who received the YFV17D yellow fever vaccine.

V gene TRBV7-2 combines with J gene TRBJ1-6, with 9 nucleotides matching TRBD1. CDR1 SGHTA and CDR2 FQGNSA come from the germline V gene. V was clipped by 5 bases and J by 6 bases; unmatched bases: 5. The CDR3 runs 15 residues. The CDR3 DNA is TGTGCCAGCAGCACACAGGGGGCGCTTAATTCACCCCTCCACTTT. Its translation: CASSTQGALNSPLHF.

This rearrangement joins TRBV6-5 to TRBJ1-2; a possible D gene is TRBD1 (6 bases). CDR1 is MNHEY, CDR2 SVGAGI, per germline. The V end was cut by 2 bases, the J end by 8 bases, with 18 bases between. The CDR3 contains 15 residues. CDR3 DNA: TGTGCCAGCAGTTACGGTCAGGGGATAATGTACGGCTACACCTTC. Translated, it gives CASSYGQGIMYGYTF.

CDR3: CATSDAGNSADTQYF. CDR3 nucleotide sequence: TGTGCCACCAGTGATGCAGGGAATTCAGCAGATACGCAGTATTTT. V usage is TRBV24-1 and J usage is TRBJ2-3; a weak D match, TRBD1 (5 bases). Trimming left V 3 bases short and J 4 bases short, with 13 bases between. The CDR3 covers 15 residues. The V gene's germline CDR1 is KGHDR and CDR2 SFDVKD.

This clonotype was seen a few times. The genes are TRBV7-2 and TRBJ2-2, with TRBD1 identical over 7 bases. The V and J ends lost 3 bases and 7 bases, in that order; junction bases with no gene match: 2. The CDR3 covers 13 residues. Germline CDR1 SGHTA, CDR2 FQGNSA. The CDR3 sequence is CASSLTGHGELFF. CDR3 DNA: TGTGCCAGCAGCTTGACAGGGCACGGGGAGCTGTTTTTT.

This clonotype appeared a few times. CDR3 protein: CASLRSGPGNTIYF. As DNA, the CDR3 is TGTGCCAGCCTCCGGTCGGGTCCGGGAAACACCATATATTTT. V and J are TRBV12-3 or TRBV12-4 and TRBJ1-3; D is unclear. V lost 8 bases to trimming and J lost 4 bases, with 15 bases between them. The CDR3 extends over 14 amino acids.

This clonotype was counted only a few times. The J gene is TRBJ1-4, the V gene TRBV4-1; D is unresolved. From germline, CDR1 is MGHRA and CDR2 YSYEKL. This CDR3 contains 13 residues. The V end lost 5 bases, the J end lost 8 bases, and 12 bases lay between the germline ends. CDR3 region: CASSIRPGEKLFF. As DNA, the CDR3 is TGCGCCAGCAGCATCCGGCCGGGAGAAAAACTGTTTTTT.

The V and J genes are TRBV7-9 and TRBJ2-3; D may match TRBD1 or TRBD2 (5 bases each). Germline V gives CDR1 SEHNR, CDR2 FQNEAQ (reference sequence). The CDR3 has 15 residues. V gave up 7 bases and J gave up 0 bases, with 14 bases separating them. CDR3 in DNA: TGTGCCAGCACCGAGGGTGGGGCTAGCACAGATACGCAGTATTTT. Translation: CASTEGGASTDTQYF.

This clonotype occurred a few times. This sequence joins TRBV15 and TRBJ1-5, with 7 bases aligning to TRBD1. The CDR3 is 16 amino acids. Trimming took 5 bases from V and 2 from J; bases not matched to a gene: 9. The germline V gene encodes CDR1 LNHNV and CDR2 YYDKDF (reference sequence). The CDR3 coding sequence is TGTGCCACCAGCTTTAACAGGGGATTTGGCAATCAGCCCCAGCATTTT. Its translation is CATSFNRGFGNQPQHF.

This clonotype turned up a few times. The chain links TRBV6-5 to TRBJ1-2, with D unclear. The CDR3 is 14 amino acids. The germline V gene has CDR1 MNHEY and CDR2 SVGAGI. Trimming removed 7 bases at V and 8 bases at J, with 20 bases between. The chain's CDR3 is CASTSQNGVLGYTF. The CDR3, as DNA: TGTGCCAGCACCTCTCAAAACGGGGTTTTGGGCTACACCTTC.

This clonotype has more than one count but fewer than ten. Here the CDR3 DNA reads TGTGCCAGCAGCCTATACAGGGGAAAGACCCAGTACTTC. Encoded protein: CASSLYRGKTQYF. J is TRBJ2-5 and V is TRBV5-6; 7 bases align to TRBD1. Germline V CDR1 and CDR2: SGHDT, YYEEEE. The CDR3 loop spans 13 amino acids. Losses at the gene ends were 4 bases for V and 6 bases for J; bases not matched to a gene: 6.

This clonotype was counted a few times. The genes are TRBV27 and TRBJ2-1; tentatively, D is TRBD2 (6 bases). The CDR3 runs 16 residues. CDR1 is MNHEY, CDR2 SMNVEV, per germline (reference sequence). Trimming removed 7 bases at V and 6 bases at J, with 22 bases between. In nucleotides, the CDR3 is TGTGCCAGCATCCCCGGCGGGACTCCAAACCCCAATGAGCAGTTCTTC. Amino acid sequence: CASIPGGTPNPNEQFF.

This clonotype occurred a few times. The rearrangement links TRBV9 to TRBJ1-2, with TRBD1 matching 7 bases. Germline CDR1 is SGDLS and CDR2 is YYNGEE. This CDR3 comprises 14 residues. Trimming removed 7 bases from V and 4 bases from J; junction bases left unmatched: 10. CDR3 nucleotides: TGTGCCAGCTCTTCGACAGGGCAGATCTATGGCTACACCTTC. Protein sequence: CASSSTGQIYGYTF.

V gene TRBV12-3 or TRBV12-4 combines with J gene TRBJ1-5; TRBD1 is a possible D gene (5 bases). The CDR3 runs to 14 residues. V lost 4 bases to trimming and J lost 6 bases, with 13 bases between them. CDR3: CASSSFGGVQPQHF. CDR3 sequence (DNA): TGTGCCAGCAGTTCCTTTGGGGGTGTTCAGCCCCAGCATTTT.